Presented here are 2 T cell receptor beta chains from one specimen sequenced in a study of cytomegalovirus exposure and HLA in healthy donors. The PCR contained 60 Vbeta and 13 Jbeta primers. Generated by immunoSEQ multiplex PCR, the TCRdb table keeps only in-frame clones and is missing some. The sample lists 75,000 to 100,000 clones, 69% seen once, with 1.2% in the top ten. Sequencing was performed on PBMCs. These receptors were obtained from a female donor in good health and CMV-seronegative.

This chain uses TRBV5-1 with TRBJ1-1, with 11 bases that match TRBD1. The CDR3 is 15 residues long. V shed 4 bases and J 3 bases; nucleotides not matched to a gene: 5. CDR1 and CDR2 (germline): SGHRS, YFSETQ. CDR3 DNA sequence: TGCGCCAGCAGCGCATGGGGACAGGGGGACACTGAAGCTTTCTTT. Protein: CASSAWGQGDTEAFF. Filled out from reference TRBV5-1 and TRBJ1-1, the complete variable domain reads KAGVTQTPRYLIKTRGQQVTLSCSPISGHRSVSWYQQTPGQGLQFLFEYFSETQRNKGNFPGRFSGRQFSNSRSEMNVSTLELGDSALYLCASSAWGQGDTEAFFGQGTRLTVV.

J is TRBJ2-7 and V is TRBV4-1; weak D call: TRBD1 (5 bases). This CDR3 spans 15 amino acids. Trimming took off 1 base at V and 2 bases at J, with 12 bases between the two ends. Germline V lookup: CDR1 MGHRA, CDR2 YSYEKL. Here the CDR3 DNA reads TGCGCCAGCAGCCAAGCCCCGACAGCCGCCTACGAGCAGTACTTC. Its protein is CASSQAPTAAYEQYF.